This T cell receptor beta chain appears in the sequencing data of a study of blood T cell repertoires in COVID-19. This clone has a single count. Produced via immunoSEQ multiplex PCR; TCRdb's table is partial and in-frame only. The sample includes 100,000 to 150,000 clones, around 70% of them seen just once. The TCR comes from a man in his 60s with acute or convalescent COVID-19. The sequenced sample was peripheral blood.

The CDR3, as DNA: TGCGCCAGCAGCTTCGGGACTCCTCGGGAGACCCAGTACTTC. This encodes CASSFGTPRETQYF. The V and J genes are TRBV5-1 and TRBJ2-5, with D possibly matching TRBD2 (6 bases). The CDR3 sequence is 14 residues long. Per the germline V gene, CDR1 is SGHRS and CDR2 is YFSETQ. V was shortened by 2 bases and J by 5 bases, with 13 bases between the two germline ends.